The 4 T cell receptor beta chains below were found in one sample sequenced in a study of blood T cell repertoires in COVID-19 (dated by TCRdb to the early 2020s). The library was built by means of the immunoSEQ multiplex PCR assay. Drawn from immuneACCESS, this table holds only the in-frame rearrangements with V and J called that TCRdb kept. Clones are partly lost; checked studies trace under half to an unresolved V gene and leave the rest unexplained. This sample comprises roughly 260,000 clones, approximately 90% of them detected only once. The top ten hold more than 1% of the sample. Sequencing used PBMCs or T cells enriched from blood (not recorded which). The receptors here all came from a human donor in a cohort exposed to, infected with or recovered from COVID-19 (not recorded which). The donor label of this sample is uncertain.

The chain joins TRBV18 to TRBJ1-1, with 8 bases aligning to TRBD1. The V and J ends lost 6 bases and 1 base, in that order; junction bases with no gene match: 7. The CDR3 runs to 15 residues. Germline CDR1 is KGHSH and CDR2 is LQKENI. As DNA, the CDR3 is TGTGCCAGCTCGGATCGGACAGGGAGGAACACTGAAGCTTTCTTT. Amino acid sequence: CASSDRTGRNTEAFF.

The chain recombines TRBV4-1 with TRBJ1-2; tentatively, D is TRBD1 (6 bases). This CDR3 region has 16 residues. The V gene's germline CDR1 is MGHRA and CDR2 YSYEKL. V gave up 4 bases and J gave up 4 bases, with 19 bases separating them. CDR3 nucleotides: TGCGCCAGCAGCCCTATTACGGGGGGGCGCGGCTATGGCTACACCTTC. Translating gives CASSPITGGRGYGYTF.

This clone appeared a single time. Here the CDR3 DNA reads TGTGCCAGCAGCGCACAGGGGGCGCGGTACACTGAAGCTTTCTTT. Its translation: CASSAQGARYTEAFF. The rearrangement uses TRBV14 and TRBJ1-1; TRBD1 agrees at 9 bases. V dropped 5 bases and J dropped 3; count of bases not matched to a gene: 7. Germline CDR1 is SGHDN and CDR2 is FVKESK. This CDR3 has 15 residues. Full variable domain (outside the CDR3, taken from reference TRBV14 and TRBJ1-1): EAGVTQFPSHSVIEKGQTVTLRCDPISGHDNLYWYRRVMGKEIKFLLHFVKESKQDESGMPNNRFLAERTGGTYSTLKVQPAELEDSGVYFCASSAQGARYTEAFFGQGTRLTVV.

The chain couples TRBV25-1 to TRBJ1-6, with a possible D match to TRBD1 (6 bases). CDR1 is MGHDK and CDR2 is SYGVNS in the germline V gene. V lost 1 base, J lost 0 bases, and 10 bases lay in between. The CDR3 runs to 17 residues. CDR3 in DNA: TGTGCCAGCAGTGAATGGACCAGGGGCTCCTATAATTCACCCCTCCACTTT. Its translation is CASSEWTRGSYNSPLHF.